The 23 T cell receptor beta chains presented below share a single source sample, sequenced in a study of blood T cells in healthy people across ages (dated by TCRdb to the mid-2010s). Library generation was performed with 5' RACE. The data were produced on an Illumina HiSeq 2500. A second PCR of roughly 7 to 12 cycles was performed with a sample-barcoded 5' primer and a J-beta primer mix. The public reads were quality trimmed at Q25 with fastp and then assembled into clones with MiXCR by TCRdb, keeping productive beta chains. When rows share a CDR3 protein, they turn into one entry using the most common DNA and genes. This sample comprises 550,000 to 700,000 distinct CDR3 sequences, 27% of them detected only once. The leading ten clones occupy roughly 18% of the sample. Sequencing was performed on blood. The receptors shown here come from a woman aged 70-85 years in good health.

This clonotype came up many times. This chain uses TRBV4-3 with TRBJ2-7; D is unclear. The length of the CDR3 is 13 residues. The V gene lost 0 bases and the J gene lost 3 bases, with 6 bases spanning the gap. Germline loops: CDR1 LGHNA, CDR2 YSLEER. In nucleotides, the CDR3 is TGCGCCAGCAGCCAAGAACGGTACTACGAGCAGTACTTC. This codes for CASSQERYYEQYF.

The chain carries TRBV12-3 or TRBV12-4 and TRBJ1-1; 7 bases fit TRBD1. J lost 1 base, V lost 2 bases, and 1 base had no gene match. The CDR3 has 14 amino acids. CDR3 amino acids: CASSLTGANTEAFF. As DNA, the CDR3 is TGTGCCAGCAGTTTAACAGGGGCGAACACTGAAGCTTTCTTT.

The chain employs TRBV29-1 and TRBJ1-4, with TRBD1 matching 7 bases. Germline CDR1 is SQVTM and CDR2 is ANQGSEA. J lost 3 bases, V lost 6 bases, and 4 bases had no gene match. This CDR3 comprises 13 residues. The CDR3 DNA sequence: TGCAGCGTCAAAGGGGGCCCTAATGAAAAACTGTTTTTT. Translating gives CSVKGGPNEKLFF.

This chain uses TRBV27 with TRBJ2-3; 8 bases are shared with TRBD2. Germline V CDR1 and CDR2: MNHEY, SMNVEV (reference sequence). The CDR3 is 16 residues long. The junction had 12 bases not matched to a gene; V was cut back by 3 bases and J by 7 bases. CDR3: CASSFSTGTSLHTQYF. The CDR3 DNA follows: TGTGCCAGCAGTTTTTCCACCGGGACTAGTCTGCATACGCAGTATTTT.

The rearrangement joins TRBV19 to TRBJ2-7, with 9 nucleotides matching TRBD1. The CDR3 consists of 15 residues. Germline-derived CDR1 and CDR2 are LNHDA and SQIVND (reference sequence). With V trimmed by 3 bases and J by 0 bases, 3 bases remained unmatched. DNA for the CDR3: TGTGCCAGTAGTATCCGGGACAGGGACTCCTACGAGCAGTACTTC. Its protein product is CASSIRDRDSYEQYF.

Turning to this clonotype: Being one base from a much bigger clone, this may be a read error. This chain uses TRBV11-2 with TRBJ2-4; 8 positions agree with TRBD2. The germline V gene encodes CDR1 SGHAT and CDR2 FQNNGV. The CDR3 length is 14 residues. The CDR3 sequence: CAGSSRLAKNIQYF. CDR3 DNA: TGTGCCGGCAGCTCCCGACTAGCGAAAAACATTCAGTACTTC.

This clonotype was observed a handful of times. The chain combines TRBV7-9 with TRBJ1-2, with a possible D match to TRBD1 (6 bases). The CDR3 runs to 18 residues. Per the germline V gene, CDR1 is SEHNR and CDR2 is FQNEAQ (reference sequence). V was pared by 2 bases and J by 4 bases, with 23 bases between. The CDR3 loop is CASSLTGAKHSYIYGYTF. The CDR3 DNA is TGTGCCAGCAGCTTAACGGGGGCGAAACATTCTTACATCTATGGCTACACCTTC.

CDR3 sequence reads: CSAPTGLYGYTF. The CDR3 DNA reads as TGCAGTGCCCCTACAGGACTATATGGCTACACCTTC. The chain carries TRBV20-1 and TRBJ1-2; D perhaps matches TRBD1 (5 bases). The CDR3 spans 12 residues. With 6 bases removed from V and 5 bases from J, the gap between germline ends came to 13 bases. Germline V gene data show CDR1 as DFQATT and CDR2 as SNEGSKA (reference sequence).

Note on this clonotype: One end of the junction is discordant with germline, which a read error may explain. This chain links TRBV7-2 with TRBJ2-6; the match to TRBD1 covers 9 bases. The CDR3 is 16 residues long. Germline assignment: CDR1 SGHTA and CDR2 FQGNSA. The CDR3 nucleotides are TGCGCCAGCAGCACACAGGGGGCGTCAGGGGCCAACGTCCTGACTTTC. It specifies CASSTQGASGANVLTF. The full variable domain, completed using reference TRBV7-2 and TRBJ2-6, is GAGVSQSPSNKVTEKGKDVELRCDPISGHTALYWYRQSLGQGLEFLIYFQGNSAPDKSGLPSDRFSAERTGGSVSTLTIQRTQQEDSAVYLCASSTQGASGANVLTFGAGSRLTVL.

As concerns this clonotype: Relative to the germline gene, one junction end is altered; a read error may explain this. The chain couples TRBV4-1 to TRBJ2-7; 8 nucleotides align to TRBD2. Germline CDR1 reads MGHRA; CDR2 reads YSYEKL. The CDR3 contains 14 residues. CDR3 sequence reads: CVSSLGLATYEQYF. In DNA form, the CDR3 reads TGCGTCAGCAGCCTCGGACTAGCTACCTACGAGCAGTACTTC.

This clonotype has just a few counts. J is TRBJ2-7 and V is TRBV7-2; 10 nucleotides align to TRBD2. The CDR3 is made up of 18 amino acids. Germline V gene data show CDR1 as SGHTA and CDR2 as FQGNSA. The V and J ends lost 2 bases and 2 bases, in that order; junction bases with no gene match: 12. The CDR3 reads CASSLKSGGAQMTYEQYF. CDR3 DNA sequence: TGTGCCAGCAGCTTAAAGAGCGGGGGGGCACAGATGACCTACGAGCAGTACTTC.

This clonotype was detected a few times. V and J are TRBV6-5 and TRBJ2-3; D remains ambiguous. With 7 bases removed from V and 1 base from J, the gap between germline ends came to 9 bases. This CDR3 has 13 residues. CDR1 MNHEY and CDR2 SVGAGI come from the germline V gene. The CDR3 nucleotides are TGTGCCAGCATCGAGGCGGGCACAGATACGCAGTATTTT. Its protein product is CASIEAGTDTQYF.

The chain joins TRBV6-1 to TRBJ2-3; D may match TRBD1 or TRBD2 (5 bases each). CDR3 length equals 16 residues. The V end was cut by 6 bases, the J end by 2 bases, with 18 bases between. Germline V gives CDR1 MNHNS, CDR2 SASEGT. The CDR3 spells CASRPLGLANTDTQYF. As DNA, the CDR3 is TGTGCCAGCAGGCCCTTGGGGCTAGCAAACACAGATACGCAGTATTTT.

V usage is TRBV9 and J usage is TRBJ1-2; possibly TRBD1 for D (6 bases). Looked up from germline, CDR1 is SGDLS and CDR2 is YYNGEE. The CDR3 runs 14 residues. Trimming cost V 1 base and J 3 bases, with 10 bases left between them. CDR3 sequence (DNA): TGTGCCAGCAGCGTATCATCAGGGGACTATGGCTACACCTTC. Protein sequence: CASSVSSGDYGYTF.

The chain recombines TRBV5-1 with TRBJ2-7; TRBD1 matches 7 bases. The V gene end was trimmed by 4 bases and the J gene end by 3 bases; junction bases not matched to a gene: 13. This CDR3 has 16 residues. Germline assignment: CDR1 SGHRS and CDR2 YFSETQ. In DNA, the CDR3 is TGCGCCAGCAGCCCCTCCCCGACAGGGATCAACTACGAGCAGTACTTC. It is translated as CASSPSPTGINYEQYF.

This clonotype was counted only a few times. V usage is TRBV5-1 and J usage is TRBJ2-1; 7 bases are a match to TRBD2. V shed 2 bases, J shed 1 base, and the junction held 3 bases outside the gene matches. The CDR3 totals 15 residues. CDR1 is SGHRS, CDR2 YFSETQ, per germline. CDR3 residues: CASSFIAGSYNEQFF. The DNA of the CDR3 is TGCGCCAGCAGCTTTATAGCGGGTTCCTACAATGAGCAGTTCTTC. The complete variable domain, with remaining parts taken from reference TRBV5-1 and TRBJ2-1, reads KAGVTQTPRYLIKTRGQQVTLSCSPISGHRSVSWYQQTPGQGLQFLFEYFSETQRNKGNFPGRFSGRQFSNSRSEMNVSTLELGDSALYLCASSFIAGSYNEQFFGPGTRLTVL.

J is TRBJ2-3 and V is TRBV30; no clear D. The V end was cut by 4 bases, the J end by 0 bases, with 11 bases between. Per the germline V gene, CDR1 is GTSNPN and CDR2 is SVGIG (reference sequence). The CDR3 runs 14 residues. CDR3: CAWKRLTSTDTQYF. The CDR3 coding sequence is TGTGCCTGGAAAAGGCTAACGAGCACAGATACGCAGTATTTT.

The CDR3 bases are TGTGCCAGCAGTCCGAGGACAGGGAAAAACATTCAGTACTTC. Translating it yields CASSPRTGKNIQYF. The chain combines TRBV27 with TRBJ2-4; 8 positions match TRBD1. Germline assignment: CDR1 MNHEY and CDR2 SMNVEV (reference sequence). The CDR3 runs to 14 residues. The ends lost 5 bases at V and 4 bases at J; junction bases unmatched: 4.

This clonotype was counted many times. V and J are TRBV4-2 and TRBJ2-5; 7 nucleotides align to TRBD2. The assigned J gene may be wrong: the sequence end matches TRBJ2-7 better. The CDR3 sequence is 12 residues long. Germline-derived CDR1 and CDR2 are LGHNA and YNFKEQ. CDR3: CASSRTRYEQYF. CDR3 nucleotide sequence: TGTGCCAGCAGCCGGACTAGGTACGAGCAGTACTTC.

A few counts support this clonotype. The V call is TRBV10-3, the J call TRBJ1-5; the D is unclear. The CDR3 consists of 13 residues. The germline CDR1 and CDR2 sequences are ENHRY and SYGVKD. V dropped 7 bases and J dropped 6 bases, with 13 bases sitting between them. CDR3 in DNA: TGTGCCATCATGGGCGGGGAAGGTCAGCCCCAGCATTTT. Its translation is CAIMGGEGQPQHF.

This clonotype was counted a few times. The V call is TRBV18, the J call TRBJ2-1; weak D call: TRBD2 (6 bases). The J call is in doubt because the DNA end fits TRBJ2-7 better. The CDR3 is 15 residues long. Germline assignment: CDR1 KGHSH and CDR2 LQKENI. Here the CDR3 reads CASSPRDGSRYEQYF. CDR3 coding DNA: TGTGCCAGCTCACCGCGGGACGGATCACGGTACGAGCAGTACTTC.

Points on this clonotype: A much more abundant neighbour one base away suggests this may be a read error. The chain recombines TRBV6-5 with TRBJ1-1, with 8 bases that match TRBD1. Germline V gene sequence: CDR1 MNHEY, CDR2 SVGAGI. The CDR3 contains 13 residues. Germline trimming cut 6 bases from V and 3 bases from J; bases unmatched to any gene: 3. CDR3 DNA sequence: TGTGCCAGCAGCGAGGACAGGGACACTGAAGCTTTCTTT. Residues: CASSEDRDTEAFF.

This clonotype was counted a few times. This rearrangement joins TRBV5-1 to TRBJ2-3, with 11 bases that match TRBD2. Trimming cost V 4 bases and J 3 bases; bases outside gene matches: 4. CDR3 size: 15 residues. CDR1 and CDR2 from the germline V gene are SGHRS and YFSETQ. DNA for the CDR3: TGCGCCAGCAGCCCCGGGACTAGCGGAACAGATACGCAGTATTTT. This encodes CASSPGTSGTDTQYF.